This T cell receptor (beta chain) was retrieved from a study of response to subunit inactivated influenza vaccine. Study-wide points: The authors put forward the suggestion that each seasonal influenza vaccination may bring in only a limited number of new T cells.

TCRdb redid the calling of the RT-PCR reads with MiXCR, one entry per CDR3 protein. The sample has 500,000 to 550,000 distinct CDR3 sequences, more than 7% seen once. This clonotype was picked up a small number of times. Its target is unknown. Germline assignment: CDR1 SQVTM and CDR2 ANQGSEA. The V end was cut by 2 bases, the J end by 0 bases, with 14 bases between. This CDR3 has 15 amino acids. The clonotype was recovered from a man between 45 and 75 years old who received an inactivated influenza vaccine. The sample consisted of PBMCs from blood, taken around 25 months after vaccination. The V and J genes are TRBV29-1 and TRBJ2-7; D is possibly TRBD1 (6 bases). CDR3 residues: CSVEFRTGNSYEQYF. CDR3 in DNA: TGCAGCGTTGAATTCCGCACAGGGAACTCCTACGAGCAGTACTTC.